This note documents a single T cell receptor (beta chain) sequence. The data were obtained in a study of cytomegalovirus exposure and HLA in healthy donors. Trimming stripped 4 bases from V and 7 bases from J, with 12 bases between. This CDR3 is built from 13 residues. Per germline, CDR1 SGHRS and CDR2 YFSETQ. PCR was performed using 60 Vbeta and 13 Jbeta primers. The protocol was immunoSEQ multiplex PCR, while the TCRdb copy is restricted to in-frame clones and leaves out a portion. In the table there are about 190,000 clones, around three quarters of which are singletons. This clonotype originated in a woman younger than 45 in good health and CMV-seronegative. The material sequenced was PBMCs. The chain uses TRBV5-1 and TRBJ2-1, with no clear D. The CDR3 nucleotides read TGCGCCAGCAGCCCTATATCGGGTAATGAGCAGTTCTTC. This encodes CASSPISGNEQFF.